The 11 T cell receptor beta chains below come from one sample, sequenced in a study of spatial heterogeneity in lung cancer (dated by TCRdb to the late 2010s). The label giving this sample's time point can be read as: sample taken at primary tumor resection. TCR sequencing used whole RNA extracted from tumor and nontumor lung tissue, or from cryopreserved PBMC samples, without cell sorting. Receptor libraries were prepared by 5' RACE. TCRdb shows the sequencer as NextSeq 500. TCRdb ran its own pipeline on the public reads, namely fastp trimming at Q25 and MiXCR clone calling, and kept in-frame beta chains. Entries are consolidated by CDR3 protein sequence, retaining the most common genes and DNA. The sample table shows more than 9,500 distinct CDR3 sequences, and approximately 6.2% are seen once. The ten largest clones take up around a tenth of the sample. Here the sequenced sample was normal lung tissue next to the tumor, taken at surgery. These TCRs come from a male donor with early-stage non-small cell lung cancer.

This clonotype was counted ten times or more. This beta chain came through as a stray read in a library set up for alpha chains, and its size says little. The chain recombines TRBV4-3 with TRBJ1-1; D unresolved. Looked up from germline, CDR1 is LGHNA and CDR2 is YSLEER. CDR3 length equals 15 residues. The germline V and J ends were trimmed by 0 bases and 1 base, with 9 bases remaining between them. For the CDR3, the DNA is TGCGCCAGCAGCCAAGATGGCAGGAGGAACACTGAAGCTTTCTTT. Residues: CASSQDGRRNTEAFF.

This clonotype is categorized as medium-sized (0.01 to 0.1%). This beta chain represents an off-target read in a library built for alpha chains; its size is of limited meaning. CDR3 coding DNA: TGTGCCAGCCGCCAATGGGCTAGCGGGCCGAGCTCCTACGAGCAGTACTTC. It specifies CASRQWASGPSSYEQYF. The V and J genes are TRBV27 and TRBJ2-7, with 8 bases lining up with TRBD2. Germline V gene sequence: CDR1 MNHEY, CDR2 SMNVEV (reference sequence). The CDR3 spans 17 residues. V dropped 8 bases and J dropped 0; count of bases not matched to a gene: 15.

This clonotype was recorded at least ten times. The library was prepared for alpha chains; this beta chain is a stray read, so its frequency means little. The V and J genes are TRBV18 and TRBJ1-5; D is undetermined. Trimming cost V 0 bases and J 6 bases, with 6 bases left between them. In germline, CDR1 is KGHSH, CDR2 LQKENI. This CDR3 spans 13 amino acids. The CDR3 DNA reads TGTGCCAGCTCACCACCGTCGGGTCAGCCCCAGCATTTT. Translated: CASSPPSGQPQHF.

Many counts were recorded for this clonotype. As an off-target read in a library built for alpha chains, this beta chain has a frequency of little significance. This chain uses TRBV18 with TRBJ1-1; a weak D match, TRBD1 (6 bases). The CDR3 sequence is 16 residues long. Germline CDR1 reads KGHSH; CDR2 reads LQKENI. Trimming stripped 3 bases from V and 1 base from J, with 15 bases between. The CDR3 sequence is CASSPSGAGANTEAFF. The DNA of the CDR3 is TGTGCCAGCTCACCTTCGGGTGCAGGGGCGAACACTGAAGCTTTCTTT.

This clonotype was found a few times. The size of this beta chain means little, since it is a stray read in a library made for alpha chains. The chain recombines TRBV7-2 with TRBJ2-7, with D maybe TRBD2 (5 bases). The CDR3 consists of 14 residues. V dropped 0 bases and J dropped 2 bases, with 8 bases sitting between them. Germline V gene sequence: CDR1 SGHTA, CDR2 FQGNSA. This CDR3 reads CASSLASGPYEQYF. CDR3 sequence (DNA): TGTGCCAGCAGCTTAGCGAGCGGCCCCTACGAGCAGTACTTC.

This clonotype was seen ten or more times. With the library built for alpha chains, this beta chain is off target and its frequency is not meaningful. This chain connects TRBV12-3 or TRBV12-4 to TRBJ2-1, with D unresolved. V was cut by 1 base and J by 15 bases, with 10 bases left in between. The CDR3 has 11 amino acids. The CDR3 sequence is CASSLDGRAFF. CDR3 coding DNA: TGTGCCAGCAGTTTAGACGGGCGCGCGTTCTTC.

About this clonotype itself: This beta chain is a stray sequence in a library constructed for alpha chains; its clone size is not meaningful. CDR3 bases: TGTGCCAGCAGTTCGACGGCCTCGGTAACCGAAGCTTTCTTT. Residues: CASSSTASVTEAFF. The chain has TRBV5-4 and TRBJ1-1; no firm D call. V was cut by 5 bases and J by 8 bases, with 19 bases left in between. The CDR3 runs 14 residues. Germline CDR1 and CDR2: SGHNT and YYREEE (reference sequence).

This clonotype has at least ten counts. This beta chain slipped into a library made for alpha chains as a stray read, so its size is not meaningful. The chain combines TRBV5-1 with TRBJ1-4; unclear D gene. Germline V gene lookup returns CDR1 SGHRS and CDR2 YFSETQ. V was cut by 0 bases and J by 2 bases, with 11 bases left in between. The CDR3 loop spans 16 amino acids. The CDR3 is CASSLAGTRTNEKLFF. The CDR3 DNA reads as TGCGCCAGCAGCTTGGCCGGCACCCGCACTAATGAAAAACTGTTTTTT.

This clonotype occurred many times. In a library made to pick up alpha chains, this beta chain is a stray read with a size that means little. CDR3 DNA: TGTGCCAGCAGCTCAACGGGAGGAAGTACCGGGGAGCTGTTTTTT. It yields the protein CASSSTGGSTGELFF. The V and J genes are TRBV7-2 and TRBJ2-2; 7 bases fit TRBD2. Unmatched junction bases numbered 7, after V lost 4 bases and J lost 5 bases. Per the germline V gene, CDR1 is SGHTA and CDR2 is FQGNSA. This CDR3 region has 15 residues.

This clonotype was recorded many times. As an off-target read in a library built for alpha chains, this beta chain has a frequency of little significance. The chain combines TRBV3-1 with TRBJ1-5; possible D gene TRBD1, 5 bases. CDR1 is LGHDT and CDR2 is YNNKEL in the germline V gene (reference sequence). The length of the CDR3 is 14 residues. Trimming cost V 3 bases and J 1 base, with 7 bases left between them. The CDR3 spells CASSHGDSNQPQHF. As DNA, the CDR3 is TGTGCCAGCAGCCACGGGGACAGCAATCAGCCCCAGCATTTT. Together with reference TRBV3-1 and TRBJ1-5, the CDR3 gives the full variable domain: DTAVSQTPKYLVTQMGNDKSIKCEQNLGHDTMYWYKQDSKKFLKIMFSYNNKELIINETVPNRFSPKSPDKAHLNLHINSLELGDSAVYFCASSHGDSNQPQHFGDGTRLSIL.

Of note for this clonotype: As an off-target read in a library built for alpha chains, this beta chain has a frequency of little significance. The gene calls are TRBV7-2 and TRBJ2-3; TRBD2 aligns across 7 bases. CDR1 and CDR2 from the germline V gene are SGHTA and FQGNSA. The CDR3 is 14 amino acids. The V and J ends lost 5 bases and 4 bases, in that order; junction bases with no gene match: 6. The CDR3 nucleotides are TGTGCCAGCAGCCGCACTAGCGTGGCAGATACGCAGTATTTT. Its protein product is CASSRTSVADTQYF.